This T cell receptor (beta chain) was identified in a study of OX40 agonist ivuxolimab in advanced cancers. Turning to the study itself: The dose-escalation cohort had hepatocellular carcinoma, melanoma, renal cell or head and neck cancer.

Germline loops: CDR1 MNHEY, CDR2 SVGAGI. V was clipped by 10 bases and J by 5 bases, with 14 bases between them. The length of the CDR3 is 13 residues. Clones were read by immunoSEQ multiplex PCR, and TCRdb kept only the in-frame ones, dropping some. The sample consists of more than 85,000 clones, more than 70% of them appearing once. The sequences come from CD4+ or CD8+ T cells sorted from blood, collected in a trial of the OX40 agonist ivuxolimab. This sequence originates from an adult with an advanced solid tumor such as melanoma, head and neck, liver or kidney cancer. V is TRBV6-5 and J is TRBJ1-4; D possibly corresponds to TRBD1 (5 bases). CDR3 sequence: CATRVKQNEKLFF. CDR3 DNA: TGTGCCACCAGGGTAAAACAGAATGAAAAACTGTTTTTT.